This passage covers 21 T cell receptor beta chains from one sample sequenced in a study of spatial heterogeneity in lung cancer. Points from the study as a whole: Counts of expanded alpha and beta TCRs within tumors tracked the tumor nonsynonymous mutation count.

TCRdb reprocessed the 5' RACE reads via MiXCR and lists one record per CDR3 protein. The sample has some 4,000 distinct CDR3 sequences; just under 7% are singletons. These receptors have no known antigen. The sample's time point: sample taken at primary tumor resection. Specimen: lung tumor tissue, collected at surgery. These receptors all stem from a male donor with early-stage non-small cell lung cancer.

This clonotype is judged medium-sized. Since it is a stray read in a library aimed at alpha chains, this beta chain has a size that is not meaningful. The V and J genes are TRBV20-1 and TRBJ2-7; 11 nucleotides align to TRBD1. The CDR3 sequence is 14 residues long. Germline lookup yields CDR1 DFQATT and CDR2 SNEGSKA (reference sequence). V was clipped by 6 bases and J by 1 base; unmatched bases: 5. The CDR3 bases are TGCAGTGCCTCGGACAGGGGGCAATCCTACGAGCAGTACTTC. Amino acids: CSASDRGQSYEQYF.

This clonotype was observed at least ten times. This beta chain is an unintended read in a library built for alpha chains; its size means little. The chain uses TRBV7-2 and TRBJ2-3, with D possibly matching TRBD2 (6 bases). Germline V CDR1 and CDR2: SGHTA, FQGNSA. This CDR3 spans 14 amino acids. Between the trimmed V and J ends, which lost 5 bases and 0 bases, there was a span of 9 bases. The CDR3 loop is CASSPGLSTDTQYF. Here the CDR3 DNA reads TGTGCCAGCAGCCCGGGACTTAGCACAGATACGCAGTATTTT.

By frequency in the sample, this clonotype is medium-sized. As an off-target read in a library built for alpha chains, this beta chain has a frequency of little significance. The gene calls are TRBV19 and TRBJ1-1; no clear D. The CDR3 runs 13 residues. Trimming cost V 1 base and J 4 bases, with 7 bases left between them. Germline V gene sequence: CDR1 LNHDA, CDR2 SQIVND (reference sequence). As DNA, the CDR3 is TGTGCCAGTAGTATAGGGGTCACCACTGAAGCTTTCTTT. Translated: CASSIGVTTEAFF.

This clonotype was recorded a few times. Since the library was made to target alpha chains, this beta chain is a stray read and its abundance is not meaningful. J is TRBJ2-5 and V is TRBV12-3 or TRBV12-4; 7 nucleotides line up with TRBD1. The junction had 17 bases not matched to a gene; V was cut back by 3 bases and J by 4 bases. The CDR3 totals 18 residues. CDR3 sequence (DNA): TGTGCCAGCAGTTTGTCCCGCGGACAGGTGGACCTACGAGAGACCCAGTACTTC. This codes for CASSLSRGQVDLRETQYF.

This clonotype counts as medium-sized. This beta chain is an off-target read within a library intended for alpha chains, so its frequency means little. The chain is built from TRBV28 and TRBJ2-7; D is undetermined. CDR1 is MDHEN and CDR2 is SYDVKM in the germline V gene. Trimming stripped 5 bases from V and 4 bases from J, with 6 bases between. The CDR3 consists of 11 residues. CDR3 residues: CASSNFYEQYV. The CDR3 DNA follows: TGTGCCAGCAGTAACTTTTACGAGCAGTACGTC.

This clonotype appeared many times. Since it is a stray read in a library aimed at alpha chains, this beta chain has a size that is not meaningful. V is TRBV11-1 and J is TRBJ2-5; D is ambiguous. Looked up from germline, CDR1 is SGHAT and CDR2 is FQDESV (reference sequence). Trimming pared 1 base from V and 5 bases from J, leaving 8 bases between. The CDR3 has 13 residues. The DNA for the CDR3 is TGTGCCAGCAGCTTAGGGTTTACGGAGACCCAGTACTTC. Protein product: CASSLGFTETQYF. The full variable domain, completed using reference TRBV11-1 and TRBJ2-5, is EAEVAQSPRYKITEKSQAVAFWCDPISGHATLYWYRQILGQGPELLVQFQDESVVDDSQLPKDRFSAERLKGVDSTLKIQPAELGDSAMYLCASSLGFTETQYFGPGTRLLVL.

The table lists this clonotype with many counts. Because the library targeted alpha chains, this beta chain is an off-target read whose size means little. The J gene is TRBJ2-1, the V gene TRBV7-2; 8 bases map to TRBD2. Trimming at V came to 1 base and at J to 0 bases, leaving 2 bases not matched to a gene. CDR1 and CDR2 from the germline V gene are SGHTA and FQGNSA. The CDR3 is 16 amino acids. In nucleotides, the CDR3 is TGTGCCAGCAGCTTAGGTGCGGGAGGCTCCTACAATGAGCAGTTCTTC. Translation: CASSLGAGGSYNEQFF.

The table lists this clonotype with a few counts. This beta chain is off target for a library built for alpha chains, so its abundance means little. V gene TRBV19 combines with J gene TRBJ1-2; D unresolved. Per germline, CDR1 LNHDA and CDR2 SQIVND (reference sequence). The CDR3 totals 15 residues. The V end lost 0 bases, the J end lost 4 bases, and 12 bases lay between the germline ends. CDR3 protein: CASSIDRRQVYGYTF. The CDR3 DNA is TGTGCCAGTAGTATAGATAGGCGGCAAGTCTATGGCTACACCTTC.

In its sample, this clonotype was seen many times. Because this beta chain is a stray read in a library intended to capture alpha chains, its abundance should not be given much weight. The rearrangement joins TRBV7-9 to TRBJ1-4; D call uncertain. The CDR3 runs 16 residues. Germline CDR1 and CDR2: SEHNR and FQNEAQ (reference sequence). Trimming cost V 2 bases and J 2 bases, with 12 bases left between them. DNA for the CDR3: TGTGCCAGCAGCTTACGCGTCTCGTCGACTAATGAAAAACTGTTTTTT. It is translated as CASSLRVSSTNEKLFF.

Concerning this clonotype itself: A library prepared for alpha chains yielded this beta chain as an off-target read; its size is of little meaning. The V gene is TRBV5-1, the J gene TRBJ2-6; a possible D gene is TRBD1 (5 bases). The V end was cut by 0 bases, the J end by 2 bases, with 9 bases between. CDR1 and CDR2 (germline): SGHRS, YFSETQ. The CDR3 runs 16 residues. The CDR3 here is CASSLVDTAGANVLTF. Here the CDR3 DNA reads TGCGCCAGCAGCTTGGTGGACACGGCTGGGGCCAACGTCCTGACTTTC.

This clonotype is medium-sized by share. This beta chain slipped into a library made for alpha chains as a stray read, so its size is not meaningful. The rearrangement joins TRBV7-8 to TRBJ2-3; possibly TRBD2 for D (5 bases). Trimming removed 4 bases from V and 1 base from J, with 18 bases in between. Germline V CDR1 and CDR2: SGHVS, FQNEAQ. This CDR3 has 17 residues. CDR3 region: CASSSQDYIFGTDTQYF. DNA of the CDR3: TGTGCCAGCAGCTCACAAGACTATATCTTTGGCACAGATACGCAGTATTTT.

This clonotype has at least ten counts. This beta chain was picked up by a library intended for alpha chains and is off target, so its count carries little meaning. The rearrangement links TRBV6-2 or TRBV6-3 to TRBJ1-1; a possible D gene is TRBD1 (6 bases). The germline V gene has CDR1 MNHEY and CDR2 SVGEGT. The CDR3 is made up of 17 amino acids. Trimming stripped 0 bases from V and 0 bases from J, with 14 bases between. Here the CDR3 reads CASSYSQGQRLNTEAFF. In DNA, the CDR3 is TGTGCCAGCAGTTACTCCCAAGGACAGCGTCTGAACACTGAAGCTTTCTTT.

This clonotype ranks as medium-sized. The library was prepared for alpha chains; this beta chain is a stray read, so its frequency means little. This chain uses TRBV7-9 with TRBJ2-1; no clear D gene. The V end was cut by 2 bases, the J end by 12 bases, with 17 bases between. Germline CDR1 is SEHNR and CDR2 is FQNEAQ (reference sequence). The CDR3 is made up of 14 amino acids. Here the CDR3 DNA reads TGTGCCAGCAGCTTAAAGGTTACAATTATCGGGCAGTTCTTC. Its protein product is CASSLKVTIIGQFF.

This clonotype is deemed medium-sized. This beta chain represents an off-target read in a library built for alpha chains; its size is of limited meaning. The gene calls are TRBV6-1 and TRBJ2-2, with 7 bases lining up with TRBD1. V lost 7 bases and J lost 0; bases outside the gene matches: 5. CDR3 size: 15 residues. CDR1 and CDR2 (germline): MNHNS, SASEGT. The CDR3 region is CASTEGTANTGELFF. CDR3 nucleotides: TGTGCCAGCACCGAAGGGACAGCGAACACCGGGGAGCTGTTTTTT.

This clonotype rates as medium-sized (0.01 to 0.1%). For a library built for alpha chains, this beta chain is a stray read; little rests on its size. V and J are TRBV18 and TRBJ1-1, with D unresolved. Germline loops: CDR1 KGHSH, CDR2 LQKENI. The germline V and J ends were trimmed by 2 bases and 4 bases, with 5 bases remaining between them. CDR3 length equals 12 residues. The DNA for the CDR3 is TGTGCCAGCTCACCAGGTGCCACTGAAGCTTTCTTT. Translation: CASSPGATEAFF.

This clonotype is judged medium-sized. Because the library targeted alpha chains, this beta chain is an off-target read whose size means little. This chain joins TRBV6-2 or TRBV6-3 and TRBJ2-1, with D uncertain. The CDR3 extends over 14 amino acids. Germline V gene sequence: CDR1 MNHEY, CDR2 SVGEGT. V was clipped by 2 bases and J by 4 bases, with 9 bases between them. The CDR3 region has the DNA TGTGCCAGCAGTTACCTCACAGAATACAATGAGCAGTTCTTC. Amino acids: CASSYLTEYNEQFF.

This clonotype ranks as medium-sized. The size of this beta chain means little, since it is a stray read in a library made for alpha chains. V usage is TRBV25-1 and J usage is TRBJ1-1, with D unresolved. Per germline, CDR1 MGHDK and CDR2 SYGVNS. CDR3 length: 12 residues. V lost 5 bases, J lost 6 bases, and 10 bases lay in between. The CDR3 reads CASSQVGAEAFF. In DNA, the CDR3 is TGTGCCAGCAGTCAGGTCGGGGCTGAAGCTTTCTTT.

In this sample, this clonotype turned up many times. Found in a library prepared for alpha chains, this beta chain is an off-target read, and its abundance has little meaning. This rearrangement joins TRBV29-1 to TRBJ2-1; the match to TRBD1 covers 8 bases. V was clipped by 1 base and J by 6 bases; unmatched bases: 11. The CDR3 totals 16 residues. CDR1 and CDR2 from the germline V gene are SQVTM and ANQGSEA. The DNA for the CDR3 is TGCAGCGTTGAAGGGGACGACAGGGGCCTCGTCAATGAGCAGTTCTTC. It translates to CSVEGDDRGLVNEQFF.

This clonotype was recorded at least ten times. This beta chain is a stray read from a library made for alpha chains; its abundance is not meaningful. The chain combines TRBV6-5 with TRBJ2-3; 7 bases match TRBD1. This CDR3 spans 14 amino acids. Germline V gives CDR1 MNHEY, CDR2 SVGAGI. Trimming took 6 bases from V and 2 from J; bases not matched to a gene: 5. CDR3 DNA sequence: TGTGCCAGCAGCCCGGGACAGTACACAGATACGCAGTATTTT. Its translation: CASSPGQYTDTQYF.

The sample holds many counts of this clonotype. Since it is a stray read in a library aimed at alpha chains, this beta chain has a size that is not meaningful. The J gene is TRBJ1-5, the V gene TRBV6-2 or TRBV6-3; 7 nucleotides agree with TRBD1. The CDR3 has 15 residues. Germline V gene sequence: CDR1 MNHEY, CDR2 SVGEGT. With V trimmed by 5 bases and J by 8 bases, 12 bases remained unmatched. The CDR3 loop reads CASSPYLQGVKPQHF. CDR3 DNA sequence: TGTGCCAGCAGTCCGTACTTGCAGGGGGTAAAGCCCCAGCATTTT.

By sample fraction, this clonotype is medium-sized (0.01 to 0.1%). This beta chain is a stray read from a library made for alpha chains; its abundance is not meaningful. V and J are TRBV9 and TRBJ2-7; D gene uncertain. CDR1 is SGDLS and CDR2 is YYNGEE in the germline V gene. CDR3 length: 14 amino acids. V lost 0 bases, J lost 2 bases, and 9 bases lay in between. CDR3 in amino acids: CASSVEGSPYEQYF. The DNA for the CDR3 is TGTGCCAGCAGCGTAGAAGGGTCGCCCTACGAGCAGTACTTC.